Listed below are T cell receptor beta chains from one sample, sequenced in a study of CD8+ T cells in alopecia areata. Data came from immunoSEQ multiplex PCR; TCRdb stores just in-frame clones and leaves some out. The table lists some 170,000 clones, 65% to 75% of them singletons, with about an eighth in the top ten. The sequencing here drew on CD8+ T cells sorted from blood, taken at week 0. The receptors here all came from a human donor with alopecia areata. CDR3s include the opening cysteine and the closing phenylalanine or tryptophan. Fields, in order: D gene, V gene, J gene, CDR3 protein, CDR3 DNA. A D gene is named only where the DNA matches it firmly.

d_call: -
v_call: TRBV27
j_call: TRBJ1-1
cdr3_aa: CASSLFKQGKAFF
cdr3_nt: TGTGCCAGCAGTTTATTTAAACAGGGTAAAGCTTTCTTT

d_call: -
v_call: TRBV7-8
j_call: TRBJ2-5
cdr3_aa: CASSSDSLETQYF
cdr3_nt: TGTGCCAGCAGCTCGGACAGTCTCGAGACCCAGTACTTC

d_call: -
v_call: TRBV11-2
j_call: TRBJ1-5
cdr3_aa: CASSPGTAGEPQHF
cdr3_nt: TGTGCCAGCAGCCCAGGGACGGCGGGGGAGCCCCAGCATTTT

d_call: TRBD1
v_call: TRBV6-5
j_call: TRBJ1-1
cdr3_aa: CASRARGHGTEAFF
cdr3_nt: TGTGCCAGCAGGGCTAGGGGGCATGGCACTGAGGCTTTCTTT

d_call: TRBD1
v_call: TRBV2
j_call: TRBJ1-2
cdr3_aa: CASSEWTGRAYGYTF
cdr3_nt: TGTGCCAGCAGTGAGTGGACAGGGAGAGCATATGGCTACACCTTC

d_call: TRBD2
v_call: TRBV29-1
j_call: TRBJ2-3
cdr3_aa: CSVPASGGDTQYF
cdr3_nt: TGCAGCGTGCCCGCCAGCGGGGGAGATACGCAGTATTTT

d_call: -
v_call: TRBV5-5
j_call: TRBJ1-5
cdr3_aa: CASSFTGDFGQPQHF
cdr3_nt: TGTGCCAGCAGCTTTACCGGAGACTTCGGTCAGCCCCAGCATTTT

d_call: TRBD1
v_call: TRBV11-2
j_call: TRBJ1-1
cdr3_aa: CASSFNRGGVNTEAFF
cdr3_nt: TGTGCCAGCAGCTTTAACAGGGGAGGGGTGAACACTGAAGCTTTCTTT

d_call: -
v_call: TRBV6-6
j_call: TRBJ1-5
cdr3_aa: CASSYRRHQPQHF
cdr3_nt: TGTGCCAGCAGTTACAGAAGGCATCAGCCCCAGCATTTT

d_call: -
v_call: TRBV7-9
j_call: TRBJ2-5
cdr3_aa: CASSLPNGHLQTQYF
cdr3_nt: TGTGCCAGCAGCTTACCCAACGGACATTTGCAGACCCAGTACTTC

d_call: TRBD2
v_call: TRBV5-6
j_call: TRBJ2-5
cdr3_aa: CASRYGLAQETQYF
cdr3_nt: TGTGCCAGCAGATACGGACTAGCCCAAGAGACCCAGTACTTC